This T cell receptor beta chain came from a study of shared clonotypes between healthy human individuals. TCRdb keeps only in-frame clones here, not all; method: immunoSEQ multiplex PCR. The repertoire has roughly 2 million clones, approximately 96% of them found once; the top ten carry 0.13%. This CDR3 comprises 14 residues. Germline V CDR1 and CDR2: SGHRS, YFSETQ. With V trimmed by 3 bases and J by 5 bases, 7 bases remained unmatched. The source material was naive CD4+ T cells sorted from blood. Subset reported: CD45RA+ positively selected. This sequence was found in a man aged 18 to 30 in good health. The rearrangement joins TRBV5-1 to TRBJ1-1, with TRBD1 identical over 7 bases. CDR3 region: CASSSGQAHTEAFF. Written as DNA, the CDR3 is TGCGCCAGCAGCTCAGGACAGGCGCATACTGAAGCTTTCTTT.